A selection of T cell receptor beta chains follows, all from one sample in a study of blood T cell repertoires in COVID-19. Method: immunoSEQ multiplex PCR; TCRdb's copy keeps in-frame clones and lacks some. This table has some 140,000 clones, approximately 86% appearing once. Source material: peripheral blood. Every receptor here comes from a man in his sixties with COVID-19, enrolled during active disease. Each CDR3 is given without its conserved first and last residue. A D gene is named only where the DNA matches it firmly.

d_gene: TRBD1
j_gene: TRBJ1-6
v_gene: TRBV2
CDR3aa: ASSEWDRLYSPLH

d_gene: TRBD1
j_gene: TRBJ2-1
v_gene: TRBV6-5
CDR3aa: ASSSAGTVYNEQF

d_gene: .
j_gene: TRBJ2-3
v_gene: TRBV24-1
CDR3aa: ATSDLPGTTSTDTQY

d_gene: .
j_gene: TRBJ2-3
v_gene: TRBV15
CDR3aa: ATSPRATGDTQY

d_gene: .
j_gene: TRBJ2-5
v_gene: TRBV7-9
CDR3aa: ASSLGGGPQETQY

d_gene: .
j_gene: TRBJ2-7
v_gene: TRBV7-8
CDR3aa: ASSTRQGSPYEQY

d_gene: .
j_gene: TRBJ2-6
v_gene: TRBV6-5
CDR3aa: ASSYRGSGANVLT

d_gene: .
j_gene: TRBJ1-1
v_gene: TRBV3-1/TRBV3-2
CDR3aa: ASSQARGRAEAF

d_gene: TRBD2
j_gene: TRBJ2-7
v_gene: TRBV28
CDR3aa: ASSLWWSSGAAYEQY

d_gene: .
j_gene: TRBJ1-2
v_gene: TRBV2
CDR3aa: ASSEEQGMVYGYT

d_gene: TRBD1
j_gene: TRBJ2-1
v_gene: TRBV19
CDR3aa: ASSKDRGRVDEQF

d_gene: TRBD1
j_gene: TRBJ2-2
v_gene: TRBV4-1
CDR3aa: ASSQGHGDRGRNTGELF

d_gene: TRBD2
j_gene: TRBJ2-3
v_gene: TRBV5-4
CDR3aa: ASSSPLGGRSTDTQY

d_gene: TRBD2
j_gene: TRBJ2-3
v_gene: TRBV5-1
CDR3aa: ASSLATSGSGDTQY

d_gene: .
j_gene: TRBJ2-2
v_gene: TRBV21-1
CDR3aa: ASSKAGKGASGTGELF

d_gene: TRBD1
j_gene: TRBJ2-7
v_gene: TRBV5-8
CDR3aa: ASILLGQTYEQY

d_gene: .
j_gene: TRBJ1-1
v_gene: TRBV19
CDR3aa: ASRTDRPNTEAF

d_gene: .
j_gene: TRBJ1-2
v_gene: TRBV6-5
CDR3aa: ASKPLAGLYGYT

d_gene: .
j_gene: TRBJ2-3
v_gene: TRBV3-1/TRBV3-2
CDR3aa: ASSQGQVSDTQY

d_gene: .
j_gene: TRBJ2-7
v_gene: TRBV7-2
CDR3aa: ASSLVYEQY

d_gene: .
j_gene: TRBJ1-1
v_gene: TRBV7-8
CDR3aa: ASSLPRWSGARTEAF

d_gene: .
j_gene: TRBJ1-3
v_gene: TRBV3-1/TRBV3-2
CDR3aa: ASSGEERYYEYSGNTIY

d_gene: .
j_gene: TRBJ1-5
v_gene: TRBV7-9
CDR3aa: ASSLEEYQPQH

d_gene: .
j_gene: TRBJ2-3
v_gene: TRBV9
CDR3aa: ASSVEGSRGADTQY

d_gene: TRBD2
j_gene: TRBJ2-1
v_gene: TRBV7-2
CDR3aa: ASSFSSGTYNEQF

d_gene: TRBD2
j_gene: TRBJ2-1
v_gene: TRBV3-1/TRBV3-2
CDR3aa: ASSPGGSYGNEQF

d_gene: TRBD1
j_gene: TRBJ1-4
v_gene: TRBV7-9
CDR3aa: ASSVGQGNEKLF

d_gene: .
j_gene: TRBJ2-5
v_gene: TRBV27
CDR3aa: ASSLLDGRGETQY